The entry that follows covers one TCR beta chain sequence. Original processing notes: Reference gene primer amplification gave nucleated cell count estimates. Only in-frame clones appear in the TCRdb table, and some are missing; sequencing was by immunoSEQ multiplex PCR. Clone size and V and J calls were adopted from that table, with D and trimming inferred from the DNA. The sample lists 130,000 to 150,000 clones; roughly 87% were seen once. This record comes from a study of blood T cell repertoires in COVID-19. The receptor was derived from a man between 65 and 79 years old with acute or convalescent COVID-19. Sequencing was carried out using peripheral blood.

The CDR3 here is CASSFVPSANSYNEQFF. In DNA, the CDR3 is TGTGCCAGCAGTTTTGTCCCTAGCGCAAACTCCTACAATGAGCAGTTCTTC. The J gene is TRBJ2-1, the V gene TRBV27; a possible D gene is TRBD2 (6 bases). Looked up from germline, CDR1 is MNHEY and CDR2 is SMNVEV (reference sequence). This CDR3 has 17 residues. Trimming shortened V by 3 bases and J by 0 bases, and 15 bases separated the two germline ends.